This entry lists 2 T cell receptor beta chains sequenced from one sample in a study of blood T cells in healthy people across ages. For the second PCR, which ran for about 6 to 11 cycles, a sample-barcoded 5' primer and a J-beta primer mix were used. TCRdb independently ran MiXCR on the 5' RACE reads; one entry per CDR3 protein. The sample holds around 1,500,000 distinct CDR3 sequences; approximately 40% are singletons and the top ten take roughly 7.7%. Input material: blood. The receptors derive from a woman between 18 and 29 years old in good health.

The V call is TRBV2, the J call TRBJ2-7; D is perhaps TRBD1 or TRBD2 (5 bases each). The germline gives CDR1 SNHLY, CDR2 FYNNEI. Trimming took off 2 bases at V and 0 bases at J, with 8 bases between the two ends. The CDR3 runs 14 residues. This CDR3 is CASSERDLSYEQYF. DNA for the CDR3: TGTGCCAGCAGTGAAAGGGACCTCTCCTACGAGCAGTACTTC. Using reference TRBV2 and TRBJ2-7 for the parts outside the CDR3, the full variable domain is EPEVTQTPSHQVTQMGQEVILRCVPISNHLYFYWYRQILGQKVEFLVSFYNNEISEKSEIFDDQFSVERPDGSNFTLKIRSTKLEDSAMYFCASSERDLSYEQYFGPGTRLTVT.

This chain links TRBV6-1 with TRBJ2-7, with 8 positions matching TRBD2. After removal of 8 bases from V and 7 bases from J, the junction contained 16 bases not matched to a gene. The CDR3 totals 15 residues. Per germline, CDR1 MNHNS and CDR2 SASEGT. The CDR3: CASSQLAGPYNEQYF. The CDR3 bases are TGTGCCAGCTCTCAATTAGCGGGACCATACAATGAGCAGTACTTC.